This T cell receptor (beta chain) is drawn from a study of CD8+ T cells in alopecia areata. The study's findings and limits: Researchers report lesional scalp, most notably alopecia totalis/universalis, outstripped normal scalp in clonality.

From alopecia areata patients, lesional scalp punch biopsies and peripheral blood were collected. CD4+ and CD8+ T cells were sorted from PBMCs. Reverse transcribed after extraction, RNA yielded cDNA as the sequencing template. Only in-frame clones appear in the TCRdb table, and some are missing; sequencing was by immunoSEQ multiplex PCR. This sample carries some 150,000 clones, around 71% of them seen once, and the ten largest clones take roughly an eighth. The germline V and J ends were trimmed by 4 bases and 4 bases, with 20 bases remaining between them. The CDR3 is made up of 15 amino acids. The germline V gene encodes CDR1 GTSNPN and CDR2 SVGIG (reference sequence). The table lists this clone with a count of one. Its antigen is not known.

J is TRBJ2-7 and V is TRBV30; D is possibly TRBD1 (6 bases). The TCR comes from a human donor with alopecia areata. Sequencing was performed on CD8+ T cells sorted from blood, taken at week 0. CDR3 sequence: CAWTGAQGTPYEQYF. In nucleotides, the CDR3 is TGTGCCTGGACCGGTGCGCAGGGGACGCCTTACGAGCAGTACTTC.